The 20 T cell receptor beta chains reported below all come from one sample, sequenced in a study of breast tumors, draining lymph nodes, adjacent tissues. TCRdb recomputed calls from the multiplex PCR reads with MiXCR, one row per CDR3 protein. The sample has about 180,000 distinct CDR3 sequences, approximately 30% seen once. Samples came from axillary lymph nodes draining the breast cancer. The sample taken for sequencing was axillary lymph node tissue. The receptors stem from a female donor with breast cancer. Some clones in this sample may be carry-over from other donors' samples.

Worth noting for this clonotype: Just one base apart from a much larger clone, this may be a read error. The chain combines TRBV6-5 with TRBJ1-2; 7 bases align to TRBD1. The germline gives CDR1 MNHEY, CDR2 SVGAGI. The CDR3 covers 13 residues. The CDR3 DNA follows: TGTGCCAGCACTCAGGGGGATCGTGGGGGCTACGCCTTC. This gives the protein CASTQGDRGGYAF.

In its sample, this clonotype was seen many times. The chain joins TRBV5-5 to TRBJ2-7; TRBD2 matches 7 bases. The CDR3 extends over 13 amino acids. V was clipped by 3 bases and J by 2 bases; unmatched bases: 2. Germline CDR1 SGHKS, CDR2 YYEKEE (reference sequence). The CDR3 is CASSSGTTYEQYF. CDR3 nucleotide sequence: TGTGCCAGCAGCTCCGGGACTACCTACGAGCAGTACTTC.

This clonotype has ten or more counts. V is TRBV28 and J is TRBJ2-7, with 9 bases lining up with TRBD2. CDR1 and CDR2 from the germline V gene are MDHEN and SYDVKM. Trimming removed 3 bases from V and 2 bases from J; junction bases left unmatched: 5. The CDR3 runs to 15 residues. Here the CDR3 DNA reads TGTGCCAGCAGTTTCGCGGGAGGGAGCCCCTACGAGCAGTACTTC. Translation gives CASSFAGGSPYEQYF.

This clonotype was recorded many times. This clone may be a read error of a much larger clone one base away. This chain joins TRBV5-5 and TRBJ2-7; D possibly corresponds to TRBD2 (6 bases). The CDR3 has 14 residues. V shed 2 bases and J shed 3 bases, with 12 bases lying between them. Germline V gene lookup returns CDR1 SGHKS and CDR2 YYEKEE (reference sequence). This CDR3 reads CASSLSSANYEQYF. The CDR3 DNA follows: TGTGCCAGCAGCTTATCTAGCGCGAACTACGAGCAGTACTTC.

The chain uses TRBV4-1 and TRBJ1-4; D may be TRBD1 (5 bases). CDR1 and CDR2 from the germline V gene are MGHRA and YSYEKL. The V end lost 4 bases, the J end lost 15 bases, and 15 bases lay between the germline ends. The CDR3 has 12 residues. The CDR3 is CASSRGEGGVFF. Written as DNA, the CDR3 is TGCGCCAGCAGCCGAGGCGAGGGAGGGGTGTTTTTT.

This clonotype was picked up many times. The gene calls are TRBV7-9 and TRBJ2-3; TRBD1 matches 8 bases. The CDR3 is made up of 16 amino acids. Trimming took 3 bases from V and 2 from J; bases not matched to a gene: 7. CDR1 and CDR2 (germline): SEHNR, FQNEAQ (reference sequence). In DNA, the CDR3 is TGTGCCAGCAGCTTGTACCGGGACAGGCACACAGATACGCAGTATTTT. It translates to CASSLYRDRHTDTQYF.

This clonotype was recorded at least ten times. This rearrangement joins TRBV7-3 to TRBJ2-3; 9 bases fit TRBD2. Germline V gene data show CDR1 as SGHTA and CDR2 as FQGTGA. J lost 6 bases, V lost 5 bases, and 12 bases had no gene match. The CDR3 totals 16 residues. CDR3 sequence: CASSVGAGGRRDTQYF. The CDR3 bases are TGTGCCAGCAGCGTCGGGGCGGGGGGGCGTCGGGATACGCAGTATTTT.

For this clonotype: This clone may be a read error of a much larger clone one base away. V usage is TRBV6-2 or TRBV6-3 and J usage is TRBJ2-3, with TRBD1 matching over 7 bases. Germline V gives CDR1 MNHEY, CDR2 SVGEGT. The CDR3 has 16 amino acids. The CDR3 loop reads CASSLRGMVGTDAQYF. CDR3 coding DNA: TGTGCCAGCAGCCTCAGGGGGATGGTTGGCACAGATGCGCAGTATTTT.

This clonotype was seen at least ten times. The chain joins TRBV4-1 to TRBJ2-3; D is undetermined. V shed 0 bases and J shed 6 bases, with 7 bases lying between them. The CDR3 sequence is 13 residues long. Per the germline V gene, CDR1 is MGHRA and CDR2 is YSYEKL. DNA of the CDR3: TGCGCCAGCAGCCAAGAAGACGTGGATACGCAGTATTTT. Amino acids: CASSQEDVDTQYF.

V and J are TRBV27 and TRBJ2-1; 16 bases line up with TRBD2. CDR3 length equals 15 residues. CDR1 is MNHEY and CDR2 is SMNVEV in the germline V gene (reference sequence). J was trimmed by 10 bases and V by 5 bases; bases with no gene match: 5. CDR3 DNA: TGTGCCAGCAGTATCGGGACTAGCGGGAGGGGGGAGCAGTTCTTC. Protein: CASSIGTSGRGEQFF.

V gene TRBV5-1 combines with J gene TRBJ1-3, with TRBD1 as a possible D gene (6 bases). Trimming removed 7 bases from V and 4 bases from J, with 15 bases in between. Looked up from germline, CDR1 is SGHRS and CDR2 is YFSETQ. The CDR3 consists of 14 residues. The CDR3 spells CASWGGGLGNTIYF. CDR3 nucleotide sequence: TGCGCCAGCTGGGGAGGGGGATTGGGAAACACCATATATTTT.

This clonotype was detected ten times or more. The chain links TRBV7-3 to TRBJ1-2; D possibly corresponds to TRBD1 (5 bases). CDR1 is SGHTA and CDR2 is FQGTGA in the germline V gene. The CDR3 runs 13 residues. The germline V and J ends were trimmed by 0 bases and 7 bases, with 9 bases remaining between them. The CDR3 DNA reads as TGTGCCAGCAGCTTAACGGGGGGAGGTGGCTACACCTTC. Protein sequence: CASSLTGGGGYTF.

This clonotype was detected ten times or more. The gene calls are TRBV3-1 and TRBJ1-6; TRBD1 matches at 7 bases. There are 16 residues in the CDR3. V dropped 1 base and J dropped 13; count of bases not matched to a gene: 13. CDR1 is LGHDT, CDR2 YNNKEL, per germline (reference sequence). The CDR3, as DNA: TGTGCCAGCAGCCAAGCGGTAGGGGGCTCCGTTGTTCCCCTCCACTTT. Translating gives CASSQAVGGSVVPLHF.

This clonotype was detected a few times. This chain connects TRBV27 to TRBJ2-6; possibly TRBD1 or TRBD2 for D (5 bases each). The germline V and J ends were trimmed by 5 bases and 1 base, with 15 bases remaining between them. The CDR3 length is 17 residues. The V gene's germline CDR1 is MNHEY and CDR2 SMNVEV (reference sequence). The CDR3 DNA reads TGTGCCAGCAGTGGAAGGGACGGCGAATCTGGGGCCAACGTCCTGACTTTC. Its translation is CASSGRDGESGANVLTF.

This clonotype was counted at least ten times. The J gene is TRBJ2-3, the V gene TRBV28; 10 bases are shared with TRBD2. Germline-derived CDR1 and CDR2 are MDHEN and SYDVKM. The CDR3 has 14 amino acids. V dropped 7 bases and J dropped 3; count of bases not matched to a gene: 4. The chain's CDR3 is CASKRAGGTDTQYF. CDR3 DNA: TGTGCCAGCAAGAGAGCGGGGGGGACAGATACGCAGTATTTT.

This clonotype was counted at least ten times. This chain joins TRBV5-6 and TRBJ2-1; 8 bases line up with TRBD2. The CDR3 sequence is 16 residues long. Germline CDR1 reads SGHDT; CDR2 reads YYEEEE. Trimming took 0 bases from V and 8 from J; bases not matched to a gene: 10. CDR3 region: CASSLVSSGSLDEQFF. DNA of the CDR3: TGTGCCAGCAGCTTGGTCAGCAGCGGGAGTTTGGATGAGCAGTTCTTC. The whole variable domain, remainder taken from reference TRBV5-6 and TRBJ2-1, is DAGVTQSPTHLIKTRGQQVTLRCSPKSGHDTVSWYQQALGQGPQFIFQYYEEEERQRGNFPDRFSGHQFPNYSSELNVNALLLGDSALYLCASSLVSSGSLDEQFFGPGTRLTVL.

For this clonotype: One base away lies a much larger clone, so this may be a sequencing read error. J is TRBJ2-7 and V is TRBV5-6; D is perhaps TRBD2 (5 bases). This CDR3 is 13 amino acids long. Germline V CDR1 and CDR2: SGHDT, YYEEEE. The germline V and J ends were trimmed by 3 bases and 6 bases, with 13 bases remaining between them. The CDR3 DNA reads TGTGCCAGCAGCTCGACTACCGCCTGCGAGCAGTACTTC. Its translation: CASSSTTACEQYF.

A single count supports this clonotype. At one end the junction does not follow the germline gene, possibly because of a read error. The chain recombines TRBV28 with TRBJ2-3; TRBD2 agrees at 7 bases. This CDR3 has 13 amino acids. The germline gives CDR1 MDHEN, CDR2 SYDVKM. The CDR3 region is CATIGEGTDTQCF. CDR3 DNA sequence: TGTGCCACCATAGGGGAGGGCACAGATACGCAGTGTTTT.

Details on this clonotype: A read error may produce the germline difference seen at one junction end. This chain links TRBV7-3 with TRBJ2-3; D is ambiguous. The length of the CDR3 is 16 residues. Germline loops: CDR1 SGHTA, CDR2 FQGTGA. In DNA form, the CDR3 reads TGTGCCGGCAGCCAAGAATTGGGGATAAGCACAGATACGCAGTATTTT. Protein: CAGSQELGISTDTQYF.

This chain uses TRBV20-1 with TRBJ2-1; the D gene is possibly TRBD2 (5 bases). CDR3 length: 15 amino acids. V lost 5 bases and J lost 3, with 17 bases in between. The germline CDR1 and CDR2 sequences are DFQATT and SNEGSKA (reference sequence). The CDR3 DNA reads as TGCAGTGCTTCCACTCTGGACTGGGACTACAATGAGCAGTTCTTC. This translates into CSASTLDWDYNEQFF.